This T cell receptor (beta chain) was sequenced for a study of graft-versus-host responses after intestinal transplantation. Notes on the study in general: Among recipient marrow samples, GvH clones were found; some appeared first in ileum or blood.

Concerning this clone: Its antigen is not known.

Sequencing was performed with immunoSEQ multiplex PCR; in TCRdb, only in-frame clones are kept and a portion is missing. The sample holds about 85,000 clones, around four fifths seen once. This TCR was sampled from a human donor who received an intestinal transplant. The specimen comprised unstimulated CD8+ T cells sorted from spleen or lymph node cells, sampled before intestinal transplant.

The CDR3 DNA reads as TGTGCCAGCAGTTTAGCCGGGACAGAATACAATGAGCAGTTCTTC. This encodes CASSLAGTEYNEQFF. The chain links TRBV27 to TRBJ2-1; 7 nucleotides agree with TRBD1. This CDR3 region has 15 residues. V lost 2 bases and J lost 4; bases outside the gene matches: 5. Looked up from germline, CDR1 is MNHEY and CDR2 is SMNVEV (reference sequence).